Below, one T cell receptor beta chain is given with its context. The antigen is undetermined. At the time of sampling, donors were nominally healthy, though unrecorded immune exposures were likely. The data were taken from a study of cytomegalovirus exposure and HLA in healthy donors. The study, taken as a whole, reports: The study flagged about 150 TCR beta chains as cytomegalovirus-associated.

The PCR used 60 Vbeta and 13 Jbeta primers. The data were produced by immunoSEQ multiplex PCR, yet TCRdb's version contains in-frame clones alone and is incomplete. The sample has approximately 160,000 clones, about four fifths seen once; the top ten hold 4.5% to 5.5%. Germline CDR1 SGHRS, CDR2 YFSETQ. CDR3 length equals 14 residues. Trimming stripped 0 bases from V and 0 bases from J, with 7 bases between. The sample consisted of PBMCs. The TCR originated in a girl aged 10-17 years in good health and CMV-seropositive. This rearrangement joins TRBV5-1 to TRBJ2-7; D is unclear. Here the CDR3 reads CASSLVLYSYEQYF. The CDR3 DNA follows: TGCGCCAGCAGCTTGGTACTGTACTCCTACGAGCAGTACTTC.